These 9 T cell receptor beta chains came from one sample sequenced in a study of blood T cell repertoires in COVID-19. The protocol was immunoSEQ multiplex PCR, while the TCRdb copy is restricted to in-frame clones and leaves out a portion. Among about 200,000 clones listed, about 83% were seen once. Sample: peripheral blood. Receptors originate from a man in his fifties or sixties who had recovered from COVID-19.

The chain carries TRBV10-1 and TRBJ2-7; TRBD2 matches 11 bases. There are 14 residues in the CDR3. Losses at the gene ends were 4 bases for V and 6 bases for J; bases not matched to a gene: 5. Germline V gene sequence: CDR1 WNHNN, CDR2 SYGVQD (reference sequence). CDR3 sequence reads: CASSGLAGTGEQYF. CDR3 nucleotide sequence: TGCGCCAGCAGTGGACTAGCGGGAACCGGCGAGCAGTACTTC.

This rearrangement joins TRBV7-6 to TRBJ2-7; TRBD1 matches at 9 bases. Germline CDR1 reads SGHVS; CDR2 reads FNYEAQ. The V segment lost 5 bases and the J segment 0 bases; nucleotides outside the gene matches: 8. There are 16 residues in the CDR3. This CDR3 reads CASSTMGTGSSYEQYF. The CDR3 region has the DNA TGTGCCAGCAGCACGATGGGGACAGGGAGCTCCTACGAGCAGTACTTC.

The V call is TRBV2, the J call TRBJ2-1, with a possible D match to TRBD1 (7 bases). Trimming took 3 bases from V and 0 from J, leaving 18 bases between them. The CDR3 is 18 amino acids. Germline V gives CDR1 SNHLY, CDR2 FYNNEI. Here the CDR3 reads CASSDPFTRDSSYNEQFF. DNA for the CDR3: TGTGCCAGCAGTGACCCCTTCACGCGGGACAGCTCCTACAATGAGCAGTTCTTC.

This clone was observed at least ten times. The V and J genes are TRBV3-1 (or the pseudogene TRBV3-2) and TRBJ1-4; 9 positions match TRBD1. The CDR3 consists of 17 residues. In germline, CDR1 is LGHDT, CDR2 YNNKEL (reference sequence). Unmatched junction bases numbered 11, after V lost 1 base and J lost 8 bases. The CDR3 region is CASSQGVPGQGGEKLFF. CDR3 nucleotide sequence: TGTGCCAGCAGCCAAGGGGTTCCGGGACAGGGAGGCGAAAAACTGTTTTTT.

The V and J genes are TRBV6-2 or TRBV6-3 and TRBJ2-5; D perhaps matches TRBD1 (6 bases). From germline, CDR1 is MNHEY and CDR2 SVGEGT. Trimming cost V 3 bases and J 4 bases, with 15 bases left between them. This CDR3 region has 15 residues. Here the CDR3 reads CASSYQGLKTETQYF. CDR3 DNA: TGTGCCAGCAGTTATCAGGGGCTAAAGACAGAGACCCAGTACTTC.

This clone showed up just once. The chain joins TRBV7-3 to TRBJ1-5; 8 bases match TRBD1. V shed 5 bases, J shed 7 bases, and the junction held 4 bases outside the gene matches. From germline, CDR1 is SGHTA and CDR2 FQGTGA. This CDR3 has 13 amino acids. CDR3 DNA sequence: TGTGCCAGCAGCGCAGACAGGGGACAGCCCCAGCATTTT. It translates to CASSADRGQPQHF.

The V call is TRBV5-1, the J call TRBJ2-3, with 10 positions matching TRBD1. Unmatched junction bases numbered 3, after V lost 4 bases and J lost 4 bases. The germline gives CDR1 SGHRS, CDR2 YFSETQ. This CDR3 is 14 amino acids long. CDR3 sequence: CASSPGTGADTQYF. CDR3 sequence (DNA): TGCGCCAGCAGCCCAGGGACAGGGGCAGATACGCAGTATTTT. The variable domain in full, completed from reference TRBV5-1 and TRBJ2-3, reads KAGVTQTPRYLIKTRGQQVTLSCSPISGHRSVSWYQQTPGQGLQFLFEYFSETQRNKGNFPGRFSGRQFSNSRSEMNVSTLELGDSALYLCASSPGTGADTQYFGPGTRLTVL.

The rearrangement joins TRBV6-5 to TRBJ1-2; D gene uncertain. V dropped 3 bases and J dropped 8 bases, with 16 bases sitting between them. Germline V gene sequence: CDR1 MNHEY, CDR2 SVGAGI. CDR3 length: 14 amino acids. CDR3 DNA: TGTGCCAGCAGTTATCTGGGCAGAATTCTGGGCTACACCTTC. It codes for CASSYLGRILGYTF.

J is TRBJ2-3 and V is TRBV5-1; weak D call: TRBD1 (6 bases). The CDR3 runs 14 residues. CDR1 and CDR2 from the germline V gene are SGHRS and YFSETQ. V lost 0 bases and J 6 bases, leaving 11 bases between the germline ends. The CDR3 sequence: CASSLGQVVDTQYF. CDR3 DNA: TGCGCCAGCAGCTTGGGACAGGTGGTTGATACGCAGTATTTT.